This TCR beta chain was sequenced for a study of shared clonotypes between healthy human individuals (dated by TCRdb to between 2020 and 2021). Study-level background: The cohort comprised two women and a few men aged 18 to 49 years. For each donor, three plates each were used for CD4 naive and CD4 memory, two plates were used for CD8 naive, and one plate was used for CD8 memory. To estimate repertoire size and how much clonotypes are shared between individuals, the study performed deep sequencing of blood TCR repertoires from roughly five healthy adults. To increase sequencing depth and limit assay-specific biases, TCR repertoire library preparation and sequencing were carried out by different laboratories using diverse techniques. Per donor, leukapheresis produced somewhere between about 0.94 and 9 billion PBMCs.

CDR1 SGHRS and CDR2 YFSETQ were looked up in the germline V gene. Cut back by 4 bases and 7 bases, the V and J ends lie 23 bases apart. The CDR3 runs 17 residues from the cysteine to the phenylalanine. This entry keeps only the CDR3 DNA: 51 bases, framed from base 1. The paper's findings and limits, for the study overall: Larger estimated clonotype richness was generally found for naive subsets than for memory subsets. Compared with non-shared clonotypes, clonotypes shared by all four sorted-subset donors had higher generation probabilities. Sampling was restricted to blood, and TCR repertoires in tissues likely differ from the TCR repertoires found in blood. The small number of donors limited the genetic and exposure-history diversity represented. Approximately 5% of naive CD4, 3.5% of naive CD8, around 2.3% of memory CD4, and 0.4% of memory CD8 clonotypes were shared across several donors. Pairwise subsampling indicated that sequencing depth was expected to affect the degree of clonotype sharing among donors. Rarefaction of sorted-subset datasets indicated incomplete sequencing despite the large sequencing depth.

Healthy HIV-negative adults with no recently reported acute infections or vaccinations were included as donors. Only Caucasian adults living in Nashville, Tennessee, USA were represented among the donors. CD4+ T cells were enriched by magnetic negative selection, after which naive cells were positively selected on CD45RA and the negative fraction was taken as the memory subset. Blood was obtained by leukapheresis, after which PBMCs were separated by Ficoll-Histopaque density gradient centrifugation and cryopreserved in liquid nitrogen vapor phase. Purity and quantity of every magnetically sorted T cell population were checked by analytical flow cytometry. Each sorted fraction had its genomic DNA isolated and then quantified by UV absorbance on a Nanodrop 2000c. TCR CDR3 regions were amplified from genomic DNA by multiplex PCR using the deep immunoSEQ assay. Extracted genomic DNA from each cell subset was distributed evenly across all wells of several immunoSEQ 96-well plates, and each plate was treated as a replicate. For sorted subsets, each replicate PCR was loaded with about 0.2 ug genomic DNA, equivalent to about 30,000 T cell genomes. The purified libraries were quantified using a Qubit 3.0 fluorometer, sized with a Bioanalyzer 2100, and then quantified again using the KAPA Library Quantification kit. Every immunoSEQ 96-well plate was sequenced on a dedicated single-read 150-cycle Illumina NextSeq 550 flow cell. Under the source paper's analysis protocol: The immunoSEQ output contained only junctional sequences without quality scores, so filtering could not match that applied to full-length reads. Sequences were annotated with PyIR, a Python wrapper for IgBLAST v1.9, and V/J genes and CDR3 were assigned using IMGT germline references. Reads were filtered out if the reads had weak V/J assignments (E-value above 1e-6), no CDR3, stop codons, out-of-frame junctions, or ambiguous translated residues. V3J clonotypes were defined as sequences sharing the same inferred V gene, J gene, and CDR3 amino acid sequence. The percentage overlap between two repertoires was calculated by dividing the number of shared unique clonotypes by the size of the smaller repertoire. Three approaches were used to assess repertoire richness: RTK rarefaction, the Chao1 estimator, and Recon v2.1 estimates of unobserved clonotypes. Generation probabilities were computed with OLGA for all TCRbeta clonotypes obtained by the gDNA method from several donors. The table comes from immuneACCESS by way of TCRdb, which keeps in-frame sequences with V and J called. Part of the clones is missing from these tables; in studies checked, under half for an unresolved V gene and the rest for unknown reasons. That table supplies the V and J calls and clone size; D and trimming were determined from the DNA. This sample comprises 950,000 to 1,300,000 clones, 75% of them detected only once. Clones ranked in the top ten supply around 1.4% of the sample.

This clone came up a few times. What antigen it recognizes has not been identified. No base quality values were provided; no much bigger clone lies one nucleotide off. Input material: memory CD4+ T cells sorted from blood. In light of the paper, this sample's cell subset or site label describes: CD45RA-negative fraction. This TCR came from a man in his late teens or twenties in good health. The rearranged segments are TRBV5-1 and TRBJ2-2; the D gene is perhaps TRBD1 or TRBD2, as each covers 5 bases. CDR3 protein: CASSPQSGTNNFGELFF. The DNA sequence is TGCGCCAGCAGCCCACAATCCGGGACCAACAATTTCGGGGAGCTGTTTTTT.